This paragraph covers one TCR beta chain sequence. The sample is drawn from a study of blood T cell repertoires in COVID-19. Across the whole study: COVID-19 samples from acute and convalescent phases originated in the United States, Italy and Spain.

The germline V gene encodes CDR1 SGHAT and CDR2 FQNNGV. The CDR3 has 15 amino acids. V lost 1 base and J lost 6, with 13 bases in between. Each participant's cohort was designated according to participant-reported clinical history. Assay: immunoSEQ multiplex PCR; the TCRdb copy retains only in-frame clones and omits some. The sample lists roughly 300,000 clones, about 90% seen once, with more than 0.8% in the top ten. The sample consisted of PBMCs or T cells enriched from blood (not recorded which). The V call is TRBV11-2, the J call TRBJ2-1; TRBD1 is a possible D gene (5 bases). The sequence was collected from a woman aged 30 to 39 who had recovered from COVID-19. CDR3 loop: CASSLVTLGANEQFF. Here the CDR3 DNA reads TGTGCCAGCAGCTTAGTTACCCTTGGGGCCAATGAGCAGTTCTTC. Complete variable domain (other parts from reference TRBV11-2 and TRBJ2-1): EAGVAQSPRYKIIEKRQSVAFWCNPISGHATLYWYQQILGQGPKLLIQFQNNGVVDDSQLPKDRFSAERLKGVDSTLKIQPAKLEDSAVYLCASSLVTLGANEQFFGPGTRLTVL.